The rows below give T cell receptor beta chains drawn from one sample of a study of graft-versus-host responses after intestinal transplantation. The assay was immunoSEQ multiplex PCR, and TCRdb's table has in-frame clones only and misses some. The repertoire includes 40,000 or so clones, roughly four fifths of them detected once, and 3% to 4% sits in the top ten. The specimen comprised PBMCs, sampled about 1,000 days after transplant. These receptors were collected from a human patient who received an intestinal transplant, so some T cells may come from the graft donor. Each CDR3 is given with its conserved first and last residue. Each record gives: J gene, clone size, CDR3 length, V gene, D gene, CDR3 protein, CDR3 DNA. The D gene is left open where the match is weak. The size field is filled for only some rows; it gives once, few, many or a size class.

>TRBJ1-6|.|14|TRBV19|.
CASSINSYNSPLHF
TGTGCCAGTAGTATTAACAGTTATAATTCACCCCTCCACTTT
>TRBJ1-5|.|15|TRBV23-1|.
CASSPSSSVNQPQHF
TGCGCCAGCAGTCCTTCTTCGAGCGTCAATCAGCCCCAGCATTTT
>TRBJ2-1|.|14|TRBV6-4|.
CASSRGASANEQFF
TGTGCCAGCAGTAGAGGGGCTAGCGCGAATGAGCAGTTCTTC
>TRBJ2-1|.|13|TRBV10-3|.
CAISPSAQGEQFF
TGTGCCATCAGCCCTAGCGCCCAGGGTGAGCAGTTCTTC
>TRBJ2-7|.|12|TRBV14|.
CASSQDTIEQYF
TGTGCCAGCAGCCAAGATACAATCGAGCAGTACTTC
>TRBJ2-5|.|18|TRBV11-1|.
CASSLGGKGMGYQETQYF
TGTGCCAGCAGCTTGGGCGGCAAGGGGATGGGGTACCAAGAGACCCAGTACTTC
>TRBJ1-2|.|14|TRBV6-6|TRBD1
CASSYGTGLYGYTF
TGTGCCAGCAGTTACGGGACAGGCCTCTATGGCTACACCTTC
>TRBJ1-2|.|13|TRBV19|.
CASSDGGIYGYTF
TGTGCCAGTAGTGACGGAGGGATCTATGGCTACACCTTC
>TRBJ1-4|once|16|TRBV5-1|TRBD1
CASSLGSTGVNEKLFF
TGCGCCAGCAGCTTGGGCTCGACAGGGGTTAATGAAAAACTGTTTTTT
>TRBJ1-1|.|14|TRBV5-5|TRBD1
CASSSGQGATEAFF
TGTGCCAGCAGCTCCGGACAGGGGGCCACTGAAGCTTTCTTT
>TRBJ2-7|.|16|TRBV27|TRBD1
CASSLAQGALSYEQYF
TGTGCCAGCAGTTTGGCGCAGGGGGCACTCTCCTACGAGCAGTACTTC
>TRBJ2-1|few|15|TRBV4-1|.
CASSQDLDLYNEQFF
TGCGCCAGCAGCCAAGATTTAGACTTATACAATGAGCAGTTCTTC
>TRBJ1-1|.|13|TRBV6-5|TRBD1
CASSSLPQGEAFF
TGTGCCAGCAGTTCGTTGCCACAGGGGGAAGCTTTCTTT
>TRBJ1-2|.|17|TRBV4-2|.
CASSQDSSVGGGYGYTF
TGTGCCAGCAGCCAAGATTCCTCGGTGGGCGGGGGCTATGGCTACACCTTC
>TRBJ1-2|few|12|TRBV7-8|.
CASSLGQGGYTF
TGTGCCAGCAGCTTAGGGCAAGGGGGCTACACCTTC